The 24 T cell receptor beta chains given below trace back to one sample, sequenced in a study of cytomegalovirus exposure and HLA in healthy donors. The PCR ran on 60 Vbeta and 13 Jbeta primers. Sequencing was performed with immunoSEQ multiplex PCR; in TCRdb, only in-frame clones are kept and a portion is missing. The sample yields about 140,000 clones, roughly 80% seen once. The source material was PBMCs. These TCRs come from a female donor in good health and CMV-seronegative.

This clone has a handful of counts. The CDR3 sequence is CASSLSRGTNQPQHF. In nucleotides, the CDR3 is TGTGCCAGCAGCTTAAGCCGCGGGACGAATCAGCCCCAGCATTTT. This chain joins TRBV7-9 and TRBJ1-5; D may be TRBD1 (5 bases). Germline values: CDR1 SEHNR, CDR2 FQNEAQ (reference sequence). The CDR3 totals 15 residues. Deletions cut 2 bases from V and 4 bases from J, with 12 bases between.

The genes are TRBV5-1 and TRBJ1-5, with TRBD1 matching over 7 bases. Germline-derived CDR1 and CDR2 are SGHRS and YFSETQ. Losses at the gene ends were 6 bases for V and 4 bases for J; bases not matched to a gene: 10. This CDR3 comprises 15 residues. The CDR3 DNA follows: TGCGCCAGCACACCAACAGGGGTTGGTAATCAGCCCCAGCATTTT. Protein: CASTPTGVGNQPQHF. The variable domain in full, completed from reference TRBV5-1 and TRBJ1-5, reads KAGVTQTPRYLIKTRGQQVTLSCSPISGHRSVSWYQQTPGQGLQFLFEYFSETQRNKGNFPGRFSGRQFSNSRSEMNVSTLELGDSALYLCASTPTGVGNQPQHFGDGTRLSIL.

The chain carries TRBV6-5 and TRBJ1-5; D is perhaps TRBD1 (5 bases). The germline CDR1 and CDR2 sequences are MNHEY and SVGAGI. The germline V and J ends were trimmed by 6 bases and 0 bases, with 12 bases remaining between them. The CDR3 runs to 15 residues. CDR3 bases: TGTGCCAGCAGCCAGGGACTTTATAGCAATCAGCCCCAGCATTTT. Translated, it gives CASSQGLYSNQPQHF.

In regard to this clone: Other DNA sequences in the sample encode the same CDR3. V is TRBV13 and J is TRBJ2-7; D may be TRBD1 (6 bases). CDR3 length equals 15 residues. V lost 5 bases and J lost 1, with 15 bases in between. The germline V gene encodes CDR1 PRHDT and CDR2 FYEKMQ (reference sequence). The CDR3 reads CASSPPGTGSYEQYF. The DNA for the CDR3 is TGTGCCAGCAGCCCGCCCGGAACAGGGTCCTACGAGCAGTACTTC.

This chain uses TRBV10-3 with TRBJ1-3; 11 bases agree with TRBD1. The CDR3 extends over 14 amino acids. With 6 bases clipped from V and 3 bases from J, the junction kept 1 base outside the gene matches. Germline V lookup: CDR1 ENHRY, CDR2 SYGVKD. CDR3 region: CAIRDRGLGNTIYF. The CDR3 DNA reads TGTGCCATCAGGGACAGGGGGCTTGGAAACACCATATATTTT.

This clone was counted between two and nine times. This sequence joins TRBV2 and TRBJ1-5, with TRBD1 matching over 7 bases. The CDR3 spans 15 residues. V lost 1 base to trimming and J lost 6 bases; unmatched junction nucleotides: 6. Germline CDR1 is SNHLY and CDR2 is FYNNEI. The CDR3 nucleotides are TGTGCCAGCAGTGAAGGACAGGGAGGAATTCAGCCCCAGCATTTT. Translating it yields CASSEGQGGIQPQHF.

Turning to this clone: Relative to the germline gene, one junction end is altered; a read error may explain this. V is TRBV7-7 and J is TRBJ2-5, with 9 bases aligning to TRBD2. The CDR3 is 15 amino acids. The V gene's germline CDR1 is SSHAT and CDR2 FNYEAQ (reference sequence). The CDR3 spells CASSTIIAGEETQYF. The CDR3 DNA is TGTGCTAGCAGCACCATTATAGCGGGAGAGGAGACCCAGTACTTC.

A few counts support this clone. The chain has TRBV5-1 and TRBJ1-3; 11 nucleotides align to TRBD1. The CDR3 sequence is 16 residues long. Germline CDR1 SGHRS, CDR2 YFSETQ. J was trimmed by 4 bases and V by 8 bases; bases with no gene match: 11. The CDR3 is CARVSGTGGIGNTIYF. The CDR3 DNA reads TGCGCCAGGGTATCCGGGACAGGGGGGATCGGAAACACCATATATTTT.

The chain carries TRBV14 and TRBJ1-3; weak D call: TRBD1 (5 bases). CDR3 length equals 14 residues. V was pared by 3 bases and J by 4 bases, with 10 bases between. Germline CDR1 is SGHDN and CDR2 is FVKESK. The CDR3 DNA is TGTGCCAGCAGCCATTTAGGGGTCGGAAACACCATATATTTT. This translates into CASSHLGVGNTIYF.

The genes are TRBV5-4 and TRBJ2-7, with 7 bases matching TRBD2. This CDR3 contains 15 residues. V trimming: 6 bases; J trimming: 2 bases; junction bases outside the gene matches: 11. Germline CDR1 is SGHNT and CDR2 is YYREEE (reference sequence). The CDR3 sequence is CASTSGGSHTYEQYF. Written as DNA, the CDR3 is TGTGCCAGCACCTCGGGGGGTAGCCACACCTACGAGCAGTACTTC.

The chain couples TRBV28 to TRBJ1-2; TRBD1 matches at 7 bases. Germline V gives CDR1 MDHEN, CDR2 SYDVKM. The CDR3 has 12 residues. The J segment lost 14 bases and the V segment lost 5 bases, leaving 11 bases of the junction unmatched. The CDR3 reads CASSLAPEGATF. The CDR3 bases are TGTGCCAGCAGTCTTGCCCCGGAGGGGGCAACCTTC.

The V call is TRBV5-1, the J call TRBJ1-1, with D hard to call. Germline V gene sequence: CDR1 SGHRS, CDR2 YFSETQ. Trimming stripped 6 bases from V and 4 bases from J, with 19 bases between. The CDR3 covers 15 residues. The CDR3 DNA reads TGCGCCAGCACCCGGACGGAGGTGGGGAGCACTGAAGCTTTCTTT. Amino acid sequence: CASTRTEVGSTEAFF.

The gene calls are TRBV29-1 and TRBJ2-2; 8 nucleotides agree with TRBD1. Per germline, CDR1 SQVTM and CDR2 ANQGSEA. Trimming cost V 7 bases and J 7 bases; bases outside gene matches: 11. The CDR3 consists of 14 residues. DNA of the CDR3: TGCAGCGGAGGCAAGGGACAGGAAGGCGGGGAGCTGTTTTTT. Residues: CSGGKGQEGGELFF.

The chain recombines TRBV7-9 with TRBJ1-1, with 10 bases aligning to TRBD1. The CDR3 totals 18 residues. CDR1 is SEHNR, CDR2 FQNEAQ, per germline (reference sequence). With 2 bases clipped from V and 6 bases from J, the junction kept 15 bases outside the gene matches. The CDR3 DNA follows: TGTGCCAGCAGCTTATCAGTCGCGCTCCGGGACAGGGGCCCTGAAGCTTTCTTT. As protein: CASSLSVALRDRGPEAFF.

CDR3 coding DNA: TGTGCCAGCTCACCCTGGCAGGGGGCGAATTACGAGCAGTACTTC. Its protein is CASSPWQGANYEQYF. The chain joins TRBV18 to TRBJ2-7; 8 bases align to TRBD1. There are 15 residues in the CDR3. Germline V gene sequence: CDR1 KGHSH, CDR2 LQKENI. After removal of 3 bases from V and 4 bases from J, the junction contained 8 bases not matched to a gene.

This chain links TRBV2 with TRBJ1-1; the D is unclear. Between the trimmed V and J ends, which lost 8 bases and 0 bases, there was a span of 10 bases. The CDR3 runs to 13 residues. Germline loops: CDR1 SNHLY, CDR2 FYNNEI. DNA of the CDR3: TGTGCCAGCGGCCCATACCTGAACACTGAAGCTTTCTTT. It yields the protein CASGPYLNTEAFF.

CDR3 protein: CASSPIEAGYTF. The CDR3 nucleotides read TGTGCCAGCAGTCCGATCGAGGCTGGCTACACCTTC. The chain joins TRBV21-1 to TRBJ1-2. TRBV21-1 is a pseudogene segment. CDR3 size: 12 residues.

This rearrangement joins TRBV19 to TRBJ1-3; no firm D call. Germline-derived CDR1 and CDR2 are LNHDA and SQIVND (reference sequence). The CDR3 sequence is 10 residues long. Trimming removed 5 bases from V and 7 bases from J, with 3 bases in between. CDR3 amino acids: CASSLNTIYF. CDR3 bases: TGTGCCAGTAGTCTCAACACCATATATTTT.

In its sample, this clone was seen once. This rearrangement joins TRBV29-1 to TRBJ1-1; TRBD1 matches 8 bases. V was pared by 6 bases and J by 1 base, with 4 bases of the junction left unmatched. The CDR3 length is 13 residues. Looked up from germline, CDR1 is SQVTM and CDR2 is ANQGSEA. The CDR3, as DNA: TGCAGCGTCGACAGGGGTGCGAACACTGAAGCTTTCTTT. It translates to CSVDRGANTEAFF.

The chain is built from TRBV10-2 and TRBJ2-3; D may be TRBD1 (5 bases). Germline loops: CDR1 WSHSY, CDR2 SAAADI. Trimming cost V 3 bases and J 3 bases, with 10 bases left between them. This CDR3 contains 14 residues. CDR3 nucleotide sequence: TGCGCCAGCAGTGATCAGGGTTTTACAGATACGCAGTATTTT. As protein: CASSDQGFTDTQYF.

This clone came up a few times. CDR3 region: CASSLQVETEAFF. The DNA of the CDR3 is TGCGCCAGCAGCTTGCAGGTTGAGACTGAAGCTTTCTTT. The chain joins TRBV5-1 to TRBJ1-1; the D is unclear. The CDR3 spans 13 residues. Trimming took off 1 base at V and 5 bases at J, with 9 bases between the two ends. CDR1 is SGHRS and CDR2 is YFSETQ in the germline V gene.

V is TRBV5-8 and J is TRBJ2-5, with 8 bases fitting TRBD2. CDR3 length equals 15 residues. Germline CDR1 reads SGHTS; CDR2 reads YDEGEE. V gave up 1 base and J gave up 5 bases; unmatched junction bases: 7. In nucleotides, the CDR3 is TGTGCCAGCAGCTTGACCGGCGGGGGGAAGGAGACCCAGTACTTC. Translated: CASSLTGGGKETQYF.

In its sample, this clone was seen a few times. The chain has TRBV7-3 and TRBJ2-3; the D gene is possibly TRBD1 (6 bases). The CDR3 has 14 residues. Germline CDR1 reads SGHTA; CDR2 reads FQGTGA. V lost 4 bases to trimming and J lost 4 bases, with 12 bases between them. The CDR3 DNA sequence: TGTGCCAGCAGCTCACAGGGTTCATCAGATACGCAGTATTTT. Residues: CASSSQGSSDTQYF.

The chain joins TRBV19 to TRBJ2-7; D gene ambiguous. Germline lookup yields CDR1 LNHDA and CDR2 SQIVND (reference sequence). Deletions cut 7 bases from V and 2 bases from J, with 15 bases between. CDR3 length: 14 residues. The CDR3 reads CASTPRRGTYEQYF. The CDR3 DNA reads as TGTGCCAGTACCCCTCGAAGAGGAACCTACGAGCAGTACTTC. Full variable domain (outside the CDR3, taken from reference TRBV19 and TRBJ2-7): DGGITQSPKYLFRKEGQNVTLSCEQNLNHDAMYWYRQDPGQGLRLIYYSQIVNDFQKGDIAEGYSVSREKKESFPLTVTSAQKNPTAFYLCASTPRRGTYEQYFGPGTRLTVT.